The clone carrying this T cell receptor (beta chain) was seen many times. Its target is not known. This sample is part of a study of Graves' ophthalmopathy and Graves' hyperthyroidism. Study results and caveats: A model of 13 signatures distinguished ophthalmopathy from stable hyperthyroidism at approximately 88% sensitivity and 70% to 84% specificity.

The germline gives CDR1 MNHNS, CDR2 SASEGT. J was trimmed by 6 bases and V by 4 bases; bases with no gene match: 9. The CDR3 has 14 residues. RNA transcripts yielded amplified TCR beta CDR3 regions. First-round RT-PCR employed HTBI primers, with a second-round multiplex PCR after it. TCRdb reanalysed the multiplex PCR reads using MiXCR and keeps one entry per CDR3 protein. The sample has under 250,000 distinct CDR3 sequences; 20% to 25% are singletons. No donor had other autoimmune disease, uncontrolled infection, pregnancy or lactation. This chain connects TRBV6-1 to TRBJ2-7; 7 nucleotides match TRBD1. Material for sequencing was peripheral blood. This TCR derives from a woman aged 45-65 years with Graves' ophthalmopathy. The CDR3 reads CASSAKTGFGEQYF. The CDR3 DNA reads TGTGCCAGCAGTGCGAAGACAGGGTTTGGCGAGCAGTACTTC.